The sequence of this T cell receptor beta chain was determined in a study of blood T cell repertoires in COVID-19. The wider study: Samples representing acute and convalescent COVID-19 were sourced from the United States, Italy and Spain. Sample material is recorded as cDNA or gDNA derived from T cells, B-cell-depleted T cells, or PBMCs.

Per the study methods: Researchers report that nucleated cell counts were estimated from reference gene primer amplification. TCRdb's copy holds only in-frame clones and misses some; the assay was immunoSEQ multiplex PCR. V and J calls and clone size follow that table, whereas D and trimming were derived from the DNA. The sample records 200,000 to 250,000 clones, roughly four fifths being singletons. This clone was detected many times. This TCR was recovered from a woman aged 35 to 49 with acute or convalescent COVID-19. The sample comprised peripheral blood.

The CDR3 DNA is TGTGCCAGTAGTCGCCAGGACTCCTACGAGCAGTACTTC. This codes for CASSRQDSYEQYF. The chain uses TRBV19 and TRBJ2-7, with D unclear. The CDR3 runs 13 residues. V dropped 5 bases and J dropped 0 bases, with 8 bases sitting between them. The germline V gene encodes CDR1 LNHDA and CDR2 SQIVND (reference sequence).